This T cell receptor (beta chain) derives from a study of blood T cell repertoires in COVID-19. Background on the study: There were acute and convalescent COVID-19 samples, and they came from the United States, Italy and Spain. The analysed material was cDNA or gDNA that came from T cells, B-cell-depleted T cells, or PBMCs.

The CDR3 runs to 16 residues. Trimming removed 0 bases at V and 0 bases at J, with 11 bases between. CDR1 and CDR2 from the germline V gene are KGHSH and LQKENI. In the study's own analysis: Scientists estimated how many nucleated cells there were by amplifying reference gene primers. Libraries were prepared by immunoSEQ multiplex PCR; TCRdb keeps only in-frame clonotypes and omits some of them. V and J calls and clone size come straight from that table; D and trimming were deduced from the DNA. The sample carries over 45,000 clones, just over 85% recorded once. The chain is built from TRBV18 and TRBJ1-1; no clear D. The sequenced sample was peripheral blood. The receptor was derived from a woman aged 80 or over with acute or convalescent COVID-19. CDR3 loop: CASSPPASKMNTEAFF. CDR3 in DNA: TGTGCCAGCTCACCACCGGCCAGTAAGATGAACACTGAAGCTTTCTTT.